This T cell receptor (beta chain) came from a study of T-cell memory formation after mild COVID-19 (dated by TCRdb to about 2021). Study-wide context: Most TCR sequence clusters were specific to one of the two donors. In a couple of donors, T-cell clones that expanded and contracted after mild COVID-19 were tracked by sequencing TCRalpha and TCRbeta repertoires over time. The cohort was made up of two young adult volunteers, one female and one male, who were previously healthy.

Data came from an Illumina NovaSeq 6000. TCRalpha and TCRbeta cDNA libraries were constructed by 5'RACE with constant-segment primers, with sample barcodes and unique molecular identifiers being introduced. RNA was extracted from every sample with Trizol reagent. Library amplification was performed in two PCR steps, and a second sample barcode and Illumina TruSeq adapters were introduced in the second step. Sequencing of libraries was performed on an Illumina NovaSeq with 2 x 150 bp paired-end reads. Per the source publication's procedure: Reads were demultiplexed and collapsed into UMI-guided consensus sequences with migec v1.2.7. Using mixcr v2.1.11, the UMI consensuses were aligned to TRA and TRB V and J templates and assembled into clonotypes. A clonotype was counted as expanded or contracted only if both edgeR and NoisET called the change significant, with noise models trained on biological replicates. edgeR calls used a false discovery rate-adjusted p below 0.01 and a log2 fold-change threshold of 1. As an exploratory analysis of dynamics, PCA with hierarchical clustering was applied to max-normalized trajectories of the 1000 most abundant clonotypes. Separately sequenced CD4+ and CD8+ repertoires were used to assign the CD4 or CD8 phenotype of responding clones. TCRdb applied fastp at Q25 and MiXCR to the public reads, then kept only in-frame beta chains. Every distinct CDR3 protein forms one entry, paired with its most common genes and DNA. The authors' filters were not applied to this entry. The sample table lists a few hundred thousand distinct CDR3 sequences, about 16% of them with a count of one. Together, the top ten hold 20% to 25% of the sample.

Here is what the overall study found, with its caveats: Contracting CD4+ clones were located mainly in the CM and EM memory subsets, whereas CD8+ clones were found to be enriched in EMRA. Some responding clones were found in pre-infection memory, which suggests that pre-existing cross-reactive memory T cells took part in the SARS-CoV-2 response. SARS-CoV-2 specificity of the second-wave clones peaking on day 37 was not confirmed. Only a couple of mild cases were covered by the study, and larger cohorts that include severe cases with pre-infection samples were considered necessary. From day 15 to 85, contracting clones showed balanced CD4/CD8 phenotypes, whereas a second wave of clones that expanded from day 15 to 37 leaned towards CD4+.

PBMCs were isolated by Ficoll-Paque density gradient centrifugation. On this clonotype: The antigen it binds to is not known. No much larger clonotype is one base removed from it; base qualities were not supplied.

The germline V gene sets CDR1 to KGHSH and CDR2 to LQKENI. The CDR3 numbers 18 residues from cysteine through phenylalanine. Just the 54-base CDR3 DNA is kept, in frame starting at base 1. V is cut by 1 base and J by 3 bases, and the space between the germline ends is 18 bases. This clonotype was obtained from a man between 18 and 29 years old who had mild COVID-19 (a few samples of this study predate the infection). The sample titles of this study are shuffled in the database, so cell type and time point are left out; the donor was told from shared clones. Sequenced input: PBMCs or a T cell subset sorted from them (not recorded which). Recombination joined TRBV18 with TRBJ1-4, with TRBD1 perhaps the D gene, on 5 matching bases. The DNA reads as follows: TGTGCCAGCTCACCACGTCCTGTCGGAGGGGAGGCTAATGAAAAACTGTTTTTT. It is translated as CASSPRPVGGEANEKLFF.